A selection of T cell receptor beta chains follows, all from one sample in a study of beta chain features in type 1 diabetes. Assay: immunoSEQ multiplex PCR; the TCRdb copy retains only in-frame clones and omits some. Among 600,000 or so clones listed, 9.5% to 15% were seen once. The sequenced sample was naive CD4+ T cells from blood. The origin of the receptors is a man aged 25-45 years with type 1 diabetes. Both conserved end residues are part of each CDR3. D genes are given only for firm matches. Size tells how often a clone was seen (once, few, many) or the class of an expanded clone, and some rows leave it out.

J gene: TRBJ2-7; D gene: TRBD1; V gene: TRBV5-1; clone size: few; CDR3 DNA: TGCGCCAGCAGCTCTTTATCCAGGGGGCGAGTGGACGAGCAGTACTTC; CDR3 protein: CASSSLSRGRVDEQYF
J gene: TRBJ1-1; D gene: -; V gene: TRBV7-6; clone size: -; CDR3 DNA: TGTGCCAGCAGCTTACAAGTGAACACTGAAGCTTTCTTT; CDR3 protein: CASSLQVNTEAFF
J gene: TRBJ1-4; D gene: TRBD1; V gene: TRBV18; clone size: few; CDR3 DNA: TGTGCCAGCTCACCGGACAGGACGAGTGAAAAACTGTTTTTT; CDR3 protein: CASSPDRTSEKLFF
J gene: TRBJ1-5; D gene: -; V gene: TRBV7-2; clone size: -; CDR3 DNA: TGTGCCAGCAGCGGTGACCTTGCCGGGCTCTATAGCAATCAGCCCCAGCATTTT; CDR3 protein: CASSGDLAGLYSNQPQHF
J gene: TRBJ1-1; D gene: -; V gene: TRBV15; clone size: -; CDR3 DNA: TGTGCCACCAGAAATCCGGTGGGGGCCGGGATCGGCACTGAAGCTTTCTTT; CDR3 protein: CATRNPVGAGIGTEAFF
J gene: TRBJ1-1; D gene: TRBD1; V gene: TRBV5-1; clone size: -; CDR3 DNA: TGCGCCAGCAGCTCTCAGGGGGACACTGAAGCTTTCTTT; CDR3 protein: CASSSQGDTEAFF
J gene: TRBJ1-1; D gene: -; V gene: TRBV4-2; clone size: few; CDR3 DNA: TGTGCCAGCAGCCAAGACCCCATGAACACTGAAGCTTTCTTT; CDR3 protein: CASSQDPMNTEAFF
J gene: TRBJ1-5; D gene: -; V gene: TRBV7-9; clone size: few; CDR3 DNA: TGTGCCAGCAGCCACAGGGATGGCAATCAGCCCCAGCATTTT; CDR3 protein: CASSHRDGNQPQHF
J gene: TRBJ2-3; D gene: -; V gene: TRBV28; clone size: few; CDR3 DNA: TGTGCCAGCAGCCAGGGTAGCACAGATACGCAGTATTTT; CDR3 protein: CASSQGSTDTQYF
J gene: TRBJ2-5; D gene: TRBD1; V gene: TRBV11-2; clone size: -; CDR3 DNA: TGTGCCAGCAGCCCCCGGACAGGGGCTAGTGAGACCCAGTACTTC; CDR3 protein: CASSPRTGASETQYF
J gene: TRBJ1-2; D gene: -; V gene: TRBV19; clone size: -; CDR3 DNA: TGTGCCAGTAATGCAGGGTGGGCCTATGGCTACACCTTC; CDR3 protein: CASNAGWAYGYTF
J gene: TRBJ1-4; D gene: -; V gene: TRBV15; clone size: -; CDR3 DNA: TGTGCCACCAGCAGAGATAGCCCTGCAACTAATGAAAAACTGTTTTTT; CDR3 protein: CATSRDSPATNEKLFF
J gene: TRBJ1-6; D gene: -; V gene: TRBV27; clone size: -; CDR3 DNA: TGTGCCAGCAGTCTGGAATACAGGAGCTCCTATAATTCACCCCTCCACTTT; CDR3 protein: CASSLEYRSSYNSPLHF
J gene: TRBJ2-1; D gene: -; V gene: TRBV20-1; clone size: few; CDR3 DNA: TGCAGTGCAAAGACAGCGTTGGAGCAGTTCTTC; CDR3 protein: CSAKTALEQFF
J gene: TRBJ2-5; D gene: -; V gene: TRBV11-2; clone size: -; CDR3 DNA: TGTGCCAGCAGCTTCTCCGAGGAGACCCAGTACTTC; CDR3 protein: CASSFSEETQYF
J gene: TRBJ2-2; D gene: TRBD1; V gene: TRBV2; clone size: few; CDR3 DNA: TGTGCCAGCAGCGGACAGGGGGTGGCCAACACCGGGGAGCTGTTTTTT; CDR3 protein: CASSGQGVANTGELFF
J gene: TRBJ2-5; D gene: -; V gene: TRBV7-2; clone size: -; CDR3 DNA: TGTGCCAGCAGCTTAGAGGCACCAGAGACCCAGTACTTC; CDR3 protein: CASSLEAPETQYF
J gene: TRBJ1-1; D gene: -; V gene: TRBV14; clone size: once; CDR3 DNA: TGTGCCAGCAGCTGGGGGGGGACGGTGAACACTGAAGCTTTCTTT; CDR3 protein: CASSWGGTVNTEAFF
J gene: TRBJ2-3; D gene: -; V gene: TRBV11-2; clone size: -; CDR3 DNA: TGTGCCAGCAGCTCCCCAGCAGATACGCAGTATTTT; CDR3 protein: CASSSPADTQYF
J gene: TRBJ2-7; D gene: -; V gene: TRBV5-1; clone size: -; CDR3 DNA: TGCGCCAGCAGTAACAGGGTGGACGAGCAGTACTTC; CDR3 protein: CASSNRVDEQYF
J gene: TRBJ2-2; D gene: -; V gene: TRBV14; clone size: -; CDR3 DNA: TGTGCCAGCAGCCAGAGGGCAAAGAACACCGGGGAGCTGTTTTTT; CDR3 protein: CASSQRAKNTGELFF
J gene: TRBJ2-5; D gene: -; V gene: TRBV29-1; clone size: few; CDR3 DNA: TGCAGCGTTGAAGGAAGGGCGGACCAAGAGACCCAGTACTTC; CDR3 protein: CSVEGRADQETQYF
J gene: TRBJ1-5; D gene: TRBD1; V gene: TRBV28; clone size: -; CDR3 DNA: TGTGCCAGCAGTCCACAAACAGGGGCCCATCAGCCCCAGCATTTT; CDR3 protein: CASSPQTGAHQPQHF
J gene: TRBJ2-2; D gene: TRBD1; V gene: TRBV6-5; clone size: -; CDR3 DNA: TGTGCCAGCACTCCCGGGACAGGGGCCACCGGGGAGCTGTTTTTT; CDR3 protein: CASTPGTGATGELFF
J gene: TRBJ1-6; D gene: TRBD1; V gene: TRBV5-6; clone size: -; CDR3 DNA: TGTGCCAGCAGCTTTCGGACAGGGGTGAACTCACCCCTCCACTTT; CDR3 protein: CASSFRTGVNSPLHF
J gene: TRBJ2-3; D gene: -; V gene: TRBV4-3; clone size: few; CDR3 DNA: TGCGCCAGCAGCCAAGAAGCCCCCCGCTCAGCTTACACAGATACGCAGTATTTT; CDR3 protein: CASSQEAPRSAYTDTQYF
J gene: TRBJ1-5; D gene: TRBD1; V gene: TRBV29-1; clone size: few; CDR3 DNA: TGCAGCGTTTCGACAGGGGTAAATCAGCCCCAGCATTTT; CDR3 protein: CSVSTGVNQPQHF
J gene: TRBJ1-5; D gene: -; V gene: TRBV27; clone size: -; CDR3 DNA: TGTGCCAGCAGCACAGGGAGGAATCAGCCCCAGCATTTT; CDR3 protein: CASSTGRNQPQHF
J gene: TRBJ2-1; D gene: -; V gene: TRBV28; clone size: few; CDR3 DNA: TGTGCCAGCAGTACCACCGTTGAGCAGTTCTTC; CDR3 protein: CASSTTVEQFF
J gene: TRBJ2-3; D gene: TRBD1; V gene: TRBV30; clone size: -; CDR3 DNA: TGTGCCTGGAGTGGCCCACAGGGGGTATACACAGATACGCAGTATTTT; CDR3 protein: CAWSGPQGVYTDTQYF
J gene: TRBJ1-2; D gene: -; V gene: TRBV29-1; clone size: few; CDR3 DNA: TGCAGCGTAACCCTCACGGCCCTGGACTATGGCTACACCTTC; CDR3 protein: CSVTLTALDYGYTF
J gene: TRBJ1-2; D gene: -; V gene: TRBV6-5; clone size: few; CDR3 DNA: TGTGCCAGCAGTCAGAAACGGCAACAGGGTAACGGCTACACCTTC; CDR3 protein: CASSQKRQQGNGYTF
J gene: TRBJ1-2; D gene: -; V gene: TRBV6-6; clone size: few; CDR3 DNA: TGTGCCAGCAGTTATTCGGACATTAACTATGGCTACACCTTC; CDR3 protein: CASSYSDINYGYTF
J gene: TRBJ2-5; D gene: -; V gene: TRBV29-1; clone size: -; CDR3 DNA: TGCAGCGTTGTAGGGCAGGGGAGTACCCAGTACTTC; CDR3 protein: CSVVGQGSTQYF
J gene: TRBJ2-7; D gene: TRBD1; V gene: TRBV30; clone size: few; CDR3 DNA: TGTGCCTGGAGGGCCGGGACAGGGGGCAAGACCGAGCAGTACTTC; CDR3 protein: CAWRAGTGGKTEQYF
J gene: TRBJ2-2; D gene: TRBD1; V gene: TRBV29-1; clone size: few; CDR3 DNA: TGCAGCGCGCGGACAGGTTTGAACACCGGGGAGCTGTTTTTT; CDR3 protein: CSARTGLNTGELFF
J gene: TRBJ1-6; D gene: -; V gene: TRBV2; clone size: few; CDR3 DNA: TGTGCCAGCGGGAGAAATTCACCCCTCCACTTT; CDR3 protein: CASGRNSPLHF
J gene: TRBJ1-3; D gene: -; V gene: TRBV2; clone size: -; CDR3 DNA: TGTGCCAGCAGTGAAACGTGGGTTTCTGGAAACACCATATATTTT; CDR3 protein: CASSETWVSGNTIYF
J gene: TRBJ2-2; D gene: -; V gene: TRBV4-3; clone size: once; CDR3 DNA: TGCGCCAGCAGCCAAGAAACTGCTAAGGCAGAAAACACCGGGGAGCTGTTTTTT; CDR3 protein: CASSQETAKAENTGELFF
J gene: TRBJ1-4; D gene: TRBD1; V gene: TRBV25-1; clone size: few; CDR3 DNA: TGTGCCAGCAGTTGGACAGGGGGCCCCGGTGAAAAACTGTTTTTT; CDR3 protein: CASSWTGGPGEKLFF
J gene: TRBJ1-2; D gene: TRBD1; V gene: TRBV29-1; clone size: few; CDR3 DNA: TGCAGCGTTGATGCTCAACAGGGGGTTGAGGGCTACACCTTC; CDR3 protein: CSVDAQQGVEGYTF
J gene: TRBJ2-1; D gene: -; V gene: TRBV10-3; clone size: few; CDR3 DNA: TGTGCCATCAGAAGCGAGGGGTATGAGCAGTTCTTC; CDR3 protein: CAIRSEGYEQFF
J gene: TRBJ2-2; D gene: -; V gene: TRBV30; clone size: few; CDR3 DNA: TGTGCCTGGAGTGTATATGGTGGCACCGGGGAGCTGTTTTTT; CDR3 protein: CAWSVYGGTGELFF
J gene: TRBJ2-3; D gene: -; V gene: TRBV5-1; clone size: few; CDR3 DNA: TGCGCCAGCAGCTTGGAGGGGACTCCTAGCACAGATACGCAGTATTTT; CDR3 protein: CASSLEGTPSTDTQYF
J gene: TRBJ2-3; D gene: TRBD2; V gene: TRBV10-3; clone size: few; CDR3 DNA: TGTGCCATCAGTGAGTCCCTAGCGGGGACAGATACGCAGTATTTT; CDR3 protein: CAISESLAGTDTQYF
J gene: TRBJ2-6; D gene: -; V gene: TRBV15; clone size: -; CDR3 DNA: TGTGCCACCAGCAGAGATGGGGGCTCTGGGGCCAACGTCCTGACTTTC; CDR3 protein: CATSRDGGSGANVLTF
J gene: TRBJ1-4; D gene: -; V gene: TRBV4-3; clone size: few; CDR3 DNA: TGCGCCAGCAGCTACATACCGGCCTCGGGTGGCGAAAAACTGTTTTTT; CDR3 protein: CASSYIPASGGEKLFF
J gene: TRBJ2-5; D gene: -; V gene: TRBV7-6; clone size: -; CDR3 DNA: TGTGCCAGCAGCTCTCTACCGGGGCGACAAGAGACCCAGTACTTC; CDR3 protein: CASSSLPGRQETQYF
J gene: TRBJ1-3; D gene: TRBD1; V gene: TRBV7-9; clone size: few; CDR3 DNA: TGTGCCAGCAGCGTCTCGACAGGGGGAAACACCATATATTTT; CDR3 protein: CASSVSTGGNTIYF
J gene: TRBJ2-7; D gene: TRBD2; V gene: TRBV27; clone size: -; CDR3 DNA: TGTGCCAGCAGTCCCGGGAGGGTCTACGAGCAGTACTTC; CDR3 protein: CASSPGRVYEQYF
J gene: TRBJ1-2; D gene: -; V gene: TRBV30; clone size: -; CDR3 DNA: TGTGCCTGGAGTGTTGTACCTTCTTATGGCTACACCTTC; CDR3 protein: CAWSVVPSYGYTF
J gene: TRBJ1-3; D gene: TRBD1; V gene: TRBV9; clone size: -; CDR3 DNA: TGTGCCAGCAGCACAACGACAGGGTTGAATGGAAACACCATATATTTT; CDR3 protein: CASSTTTGLNGNTIYF
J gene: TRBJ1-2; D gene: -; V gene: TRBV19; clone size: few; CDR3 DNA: TGTGCCAGTAGTATTCTACGAGGGAGGGAGTATGGCTACACCTTC; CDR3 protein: CASSILRGREYGYTF